These T cell receptor beta chains were read from a single sample in a study of blood T cell repertoires in COVID-19. The assay was immunoSEQ multiplex PCR, and TCRdb's table has in-frame clones only and misses some. The profile shows about 68,000 clones, roughly nine tenths of them singletons. The sequenced sample was peripheral blood. The receptors here all came from a man aged 50 to 59 with acute or convalescent COVID-19. The CDR3 runs from the conserved cysteine through the conserved F or W. Each record gives: clone size, V gene, J gene, D gene, CDR3 DNA, CDR3 protein. D genes are given only for firm matches. A row's size may be missing; if present it is once, few, many or a size class.

clone_size: once; v_call: TRBV20-1; j_call: TRBJ1-5; d_call: -; cdr3_nt: TGCAGTGCTAGTCAGGGTGCTCCTCTAGGTACGCGCAATCAGCCCCAGCATTTT; cdr3_aa: CSASQGAPLGTRNQPQHF
clone_size: -; v_call: TRBV2; j_call: TRBJ2-1; d_call: TRBD2; cdr3_nt: TGTGCCAGCAAGATGGCTAGCGGGAGCTATGAGCAGTTCTTC; cdr3_aa: CASKMASGSYEQFF
clone_size: -; v_call: TRBV4-1; j_call: TRBJ2-2; d_call: TRBD2; cdr3_nt: TGCGCCAGCAGCCAAGAGCGGGGACTAGCGAATGCGAACACCGGGGAGCTGTTTTTT; cdr3_aa: CASSQERGLANANTGELFF
clone_size: -; v_call: TRBV6-1; j_call: TRBJ2-1; d_call: TRBD2; cdr3_nt: TGTGCCAGCAGTGAAGGGACTAGCGGGAGCAATGAGCAGTTCTTC; cdr3_aa: CASSEGTSGSNEQFF
clone_size: once; v_call: TRBV6-6; j_call: TRBJ2-4; d_call: TRBD1; cdr3_nt: TGTGCCAGCAGTCAACAGGGGACCAAAAACATTCAGTACTTC; cdr3_aa: CASSQQGTKNIQYF
clone_size: -; v_call: TRBV4-1; j_call: TRBJ1-4; d_call: TRBD1; cdr3_nt: TGCGCCAGCAGCCAAGATCGTGACAGGGGGCTTTCGGCTAATGAAAAACTGTTTTTT; cdr3_aa: CASSQDRDRGLSANEKLFF
clone_size: -; v_call: TRBV11-2; j_call: TRBJ1-6; d_call: -; cdr3_nt: TGTGCCAGCGCTCCGGGGAGCTCCTATAATTCACCCCTCCACTTT; cdr3_aa: CASAPGSSYNSPLHF
clone_size: -; v_call: TRBV6-5; j_call: TRBJ1-1; d_call: -; cdr3_nt: TGTGCCAGCAGGTGGGGGGGGACCGGGAACACTGAAGCTTTCTTT; cdr3_aa: CASRWGGTGNTEAFF
clone_size: -; v_call: TRBV3-1/TRBV3-2; j_call: TRBJ1-1; d_call: -; cdr3_nt: TGTGCCAGCAGCCAAGAGGGGGCAATTGAAGCTTTCTTT; cdr3_aa: CASSQEGAIEAFF
clone_size: few; v_call: TRBV4-1; j_call: TRBJ2-3; d_call: TRBD2; cdr3_nt: TGCGCCAGCAGCCAAGTGGGGCGGGAGCGGGGCACAGATACGCAGTATTTT; cdr3_aa: CASSQVGRERGTDTQYF
clone_size: -; v_call: TRBV23-1; j_call: TRBJ1-5; d_call: -; cdr3_nt: TGCGCCAGCAGTCGGACACATAGCAATCAGCCCCAGCATTTT; cdr3_aa: CASSRTHSNQPQHF
clone_size: -; v_call: TRBV6-2/TRBV6-3; j_call: TRBJ2-7; d_call: -; cdr3_nt: TGTGCCAGCAGTCGTAGACAGGCCGGGGTGTACGAGCAGTACTTC; cdr3_aa: CASSRRQAGVYEQYF
clone_size: -; v_call: TRBV19; j_call: TRBJ2-1; d_call: TRBD1; cdr3_nt: TGTGCCAGTAGTATCGGACAGGGCTCCTACAATGAGCAGTTCTTC; cdr3_aa: CASSIGQGSYNEQFF
clone_size: -; v_call: TRBV19; j_call: TRBJ2-1; d_call: TRBD2; cdr3_nt: TGTGCCAGTAGTTTGGAGGGACTAGCGGGAGTGGATGAGCAGTTCTTC; cdr3_aa: CASSLEGLAGVDEQFF
clone_size: -; v_call: TRBV9; j_call: TRBJ2-3; d_call: TRBD2; cdr3_nt: TGTGCCAGCAGCGCCAAAGAACTAGCGGGAGGACTCACAGATACGCAGTATTTT; cdr3_aa: CASSAKELAGGLTDTQYF
clone_size: -; v_call: TRBV18; j_call: TRBJ2-7; d_call: -; cdr3_nt: TGTGCCAGCTCACCCGCGCACAGGGAGAGCGAGCAGTACTTC; cdr3_aa: CASSPAHRESEQYF
clone_size: -; v_call: TRBV5-4; j_call: TRBJ2-6; d_call: -; cdr3_nt: TGTGCCAGCAGCTTGGTAGGGGGTCCCCACTTCGCTGGGGCCAACGTCCTGACTTTC; cdr3_aa: CASSLVGGPHFAGANVLTF
clone_size: -; v_call: TRBV19; j_call: TRBJ2-1; d_call: TRBD1; cdr3_nt: TGTGCCAGTAGGGGACAGACAAATGAGCAGTTCTTC; cdr3_aa: CASRGQTNEQFF
clone_size: -; v_call: TRBV3-1/TRBV3-2; j_call: TRBJ2-5; d_call: TRBD2; cdr3_nt: TGTGCCAGCAGCTCCAGCGGGAGTGGTCGAAAGACCCAGTACTTC; cdr3_aa: CASSSSGSGRKTQYF
clone_size: -; v_call: TRBV29-1; j_call: TRBJ2-1; d_call: -; cdr3_nt: TGCAGCGTTGAATTCCGGGACAAAGAATCCTACAATGAGCAGTTCTTC; cdr3_aa: CSVEFRDKESYNEQFF
clone_size: -; v_call: TRBV15; j_call: TRBJ1-2; d_call: -; cdr3_nt: TGTGCCACCAGCAGAGATCCAGGGTTGGATTATGTTTCCAACTATGGCTACACCTTC; cdr3_aa: CATSRDPGLDYVSNYGYTF
clone_size: -; v_call: TRBV6-5; j_call: TRBJ2-1; d_call: TRBD2; cdr3_nt: TGTGCCAGCAGTACCGGGACTAGCGGATACAATGAGCAGTTCTTC; cdr3_aa: CASSTGTSGYNEQFF
clone_size: -; v_call: TRBV4-2; j_call: TRBJ2-5; d_call: -; cdr3_nt: TGTGCCAGCAGCCAAGGAGGGCCAGGGGGGCAAGAGACCCAGTACTTC; cdr3_aa: CASSQGGPGGQETQYF